This T cell receptor beta chain was captured in a study of T cells in Graves' hyperthyroidism and ophthalmopathy (dated by TCRdb to between 2018 and 2021). With regard to the full study: Peripheral blood was collected at initial diagnosis, before any treatment. To identify distinguishing TCR V-J signatures, a discovery cohort of about a hundred patients was used, comprising some 43 with Graves' ophthalmopathy and some 57 with stable Graves' hyperthyroidism. An independent validation cohort of around 19 hyperthyroidism patients and approximately 17 patients who later progressed to ophthalmopathy tested prospective prediction of ophthalmopathy. The 85 to 100 discovery patients were divided at random into training and test sets in a 7:3 ratio. In roughly six Graves' hyperthyroidism patients, the study also compared T-cell repertoires from thyroid tissue with T-cell repertoires from blood. Once sampling was done, hyperthyroidism patients were given methimazole at a starting dose of 30 mg daily, whereas ophthalmopathy patients were given high-dose intravenous methylprednisolone. According to the paper, TCR Vbeta CDR3 sequencing was carried out on approximately 140 peripheral blood samples, which came from 40 to 45 ophthalmopathy, 80 or so hyperthyroidism and approximately 17 progressor patients.

V is shortened by 6 bases, J by 0 bases, and the region joining them spans 14 bases. Based on the germline V gene (reference sequence), the CDR1 and CDR2 sequences are DFQATT and SNEGSKA. The CDR3 covers 14 residues, taking in both the cysteine and the phenylalanine. Solely the CDR3 DNA is kept, with 42 bases framed from the first base. On the study overall, not on this receptor specifically: Ophthalmopathy was separated from stable hyperthyroidism by a 13 V-J signature model, with approximately 85% sensitivity and about 81% specificity obtained in cross-validation and 80%/75% obtained in testing. No statistical method was used to set the sample size in advance, and investigators knew the group allocation. In validation, progression to ophthalmopathy was predicted by the model with 70% to 71% sensitivity and nearly 75% specificity, a median of 6.5 months before onset. Most expanded thyroid clonotypes (frequency above 0.001) were also found in blood, which suggests that blood repertoires may mirror thyroid immune responses.

Details on this clonotype: The specificity of this receptor is unknown. No base qualities exist here, and no much larger clone lies one base off it.

TCR beta CDR3 regions were amplified from RNA transcripts. For the first round of RT-PCR on the TCR CDR3, the HTBI primer set was used together with the Qiagen OneStep RT-PCR kit. A second multiplex PCR round built the libraries, followed by size selection and purification. The libraries were sequenced on an Illumina HiSeq2000 using paired-end 100 bp reads. Regarding the original processing steps: SOAPnuke was used to process the raw data, throwing out any read that contained adapters or uncalled bases, had a mean Phred below 15, or lacked an exact constant-primer or identifier match. COPE v1.2.5 was used to merge high-quality paired reads, and clonotypes were defined as unique nucleotide sequences. MiTCR v1.1 was used to align clonotypes to the IMGT TRBV, TRBD and TRBJ reference segments. Analysis was restricted to V-J combinations with a frequency above 0.0001, which covered roughly 99% of repertoires. A TCS score was defined as the ratio between F50 (clonal expansion) and ExV (chaos), using BLOSUM62-based TCRdist between CDR3 peptides within each V-J. Welch's t-statistics and random forest reduced roughly 500 V-J features to 13, which were used in a naive Bayes classifier (R e1071). The similarity between thyroid and blood repertoires was quantified using the Morisita-Horn index. TCRdb cleaned the public reads at Q25 with fastp, built clones with MiXCR and kept in-frame beta chains. A single entry per CDR3 protein holds the most common genes and DNA from its merged rows. TCRdb's processing, not the study's, gives the V and J calls here. In this sample the table shows around 720,000 distinct CDR3 sequences, 35% of which occur a single time. Around 30% of the sample belongs to the ten largest clones.

Graves' hyperthyroidism was defined as stable when no progression to ophthalmopathy occurred over 18 months of follow-up. Hyperthyroidism patients were newly diagnosed, had a disease duration of under 2 months, and were aged 18 to 65 years. Patients with uncontrolled infections, other autoimmune diseases, pregnancy or lactation were excluded. Diagnoses were established on the basis of clinical symptoms, serum thyroxine and TRAb, thyroid ultrasound, and orbital computed tomography. PBMCs were isolated from roughly 10 ml of fresh peripheral blood by Ficoll-Paque density gradient centrifugation. Trizol reagent was used to extract total RNA, and RNA quality was then checked on an Agilent 2100 Bioanalyzer.

The chain couples TRBV20-1 to TRBJ1-2, with the identity of the D gene unclear. The sample taken for sequencing was blood. The clonotype comes from a woman aged 40 to 50 with Graves' hyperthyroidism. In nucleotides, the sequence is TGCAGTGCGGCCGGTCCTGGTTCTAACTATGGCTACACCTTC. Its translation reads: CSAAGPGSNYGYTF.